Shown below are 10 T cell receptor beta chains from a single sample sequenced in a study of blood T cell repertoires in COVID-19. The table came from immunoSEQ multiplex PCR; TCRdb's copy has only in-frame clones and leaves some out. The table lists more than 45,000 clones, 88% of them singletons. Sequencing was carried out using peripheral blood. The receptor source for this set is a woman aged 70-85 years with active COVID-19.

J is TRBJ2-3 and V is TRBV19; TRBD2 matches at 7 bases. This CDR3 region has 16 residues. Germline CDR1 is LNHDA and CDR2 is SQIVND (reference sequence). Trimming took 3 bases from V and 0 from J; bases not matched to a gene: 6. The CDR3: CASSMYGRPSTDTQYF. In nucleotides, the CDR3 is TGTGCCAGTAGTATGTACGGGAGGCCCAGCACAGATACGCAGTATTTT.

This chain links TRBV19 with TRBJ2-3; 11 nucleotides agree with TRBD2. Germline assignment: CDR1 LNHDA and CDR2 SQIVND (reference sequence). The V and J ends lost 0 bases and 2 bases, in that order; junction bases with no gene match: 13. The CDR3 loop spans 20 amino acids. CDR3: CASSIDYYLTSGTITDTQYF. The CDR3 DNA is TGTGCCAGTAGTATAGATTATTACCTGACTAGCGGGACGATCACAGATACGCAGTATTTT.

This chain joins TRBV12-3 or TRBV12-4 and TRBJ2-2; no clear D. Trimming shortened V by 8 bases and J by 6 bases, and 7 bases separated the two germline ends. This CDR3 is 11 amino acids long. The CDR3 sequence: CASLLAGELFF. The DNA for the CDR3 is TGTGCCAGCCTCTTAGCCGGGGAGCTGTTTTTT.

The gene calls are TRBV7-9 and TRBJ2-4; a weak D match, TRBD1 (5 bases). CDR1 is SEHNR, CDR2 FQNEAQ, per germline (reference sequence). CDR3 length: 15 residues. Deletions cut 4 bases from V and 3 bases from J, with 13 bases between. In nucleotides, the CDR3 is TGTGCCAGCAGCTGGACGACAGAGATCAAAAACATTCAGTACTTC. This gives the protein CASSWTTEIKNIQYF.

The CDR3 is CASSVNKNTEAFF. The CDR3 coding sequence is TGCGCCAGCAGTGTTAACAAGAACACTGAAGCTTTCTTT. The V gene is TRBV10-1, the J gene TRBJ1-1; D is unclear. Germline assignment: CDR1 WNHNN and CDR2 SYGVQD (reference sequence). The CDR3 has 13 amino acids. V lost 4 bases, J lost 1 base, and 7 bases lay in between.

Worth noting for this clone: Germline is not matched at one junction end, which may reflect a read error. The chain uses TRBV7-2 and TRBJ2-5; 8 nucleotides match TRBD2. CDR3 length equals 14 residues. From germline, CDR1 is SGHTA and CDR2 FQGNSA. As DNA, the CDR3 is TGTGCCAGCAGCTTCGGGGGGGTGGCGGAGAGCCAGTACTTC. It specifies CASSFGGVAESQYF.

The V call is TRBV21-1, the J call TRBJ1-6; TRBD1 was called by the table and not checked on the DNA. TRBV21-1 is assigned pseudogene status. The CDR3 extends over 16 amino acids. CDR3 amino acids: CASSPDRQASDSPLHF. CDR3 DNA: TGTGCCAGCAGCCCTGACCGACAGGCCTCAGATTCACCCCTCCACTTT.

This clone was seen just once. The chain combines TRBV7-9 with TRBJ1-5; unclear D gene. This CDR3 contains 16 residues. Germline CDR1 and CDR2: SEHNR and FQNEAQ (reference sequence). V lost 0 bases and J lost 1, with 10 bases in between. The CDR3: CASSLATSPSNQPQHF. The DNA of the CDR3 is TGTGCCAGCAGCTTAGCCACATCACCAAGCAATCAGCCCCAGCATTTT.

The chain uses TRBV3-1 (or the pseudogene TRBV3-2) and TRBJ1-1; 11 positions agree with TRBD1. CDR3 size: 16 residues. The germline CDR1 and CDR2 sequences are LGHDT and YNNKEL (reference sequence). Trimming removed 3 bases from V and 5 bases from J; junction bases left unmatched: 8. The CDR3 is CASSHGPGQGATEAFF. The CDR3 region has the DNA TGTGCCAGCAGCCACGGACCAGGACAGGGGGCAACTGAAGCTTTCTTT.

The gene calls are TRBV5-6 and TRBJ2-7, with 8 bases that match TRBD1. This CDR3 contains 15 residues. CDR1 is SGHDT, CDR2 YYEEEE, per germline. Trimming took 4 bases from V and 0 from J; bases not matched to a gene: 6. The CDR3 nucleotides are TGTGCCAGCAGCCCCGGGACAGGAAGCTCCTACGAGCAGTACTTC. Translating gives CASSPGTGSSYEQYF.